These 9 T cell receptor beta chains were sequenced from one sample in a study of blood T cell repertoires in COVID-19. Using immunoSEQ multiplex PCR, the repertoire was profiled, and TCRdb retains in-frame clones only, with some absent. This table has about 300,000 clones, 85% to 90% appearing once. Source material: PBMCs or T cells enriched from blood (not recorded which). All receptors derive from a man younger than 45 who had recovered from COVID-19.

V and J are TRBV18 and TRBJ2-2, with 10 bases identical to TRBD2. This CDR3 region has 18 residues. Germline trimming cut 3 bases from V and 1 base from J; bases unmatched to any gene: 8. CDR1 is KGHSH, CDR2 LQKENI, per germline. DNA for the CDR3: TGTGCCAGCTCACCGGCGGGACTAGCGTATAAGAACACCGGGGAGCTGTTTTTT. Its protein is CASSPAGLAYKNTGELFF.

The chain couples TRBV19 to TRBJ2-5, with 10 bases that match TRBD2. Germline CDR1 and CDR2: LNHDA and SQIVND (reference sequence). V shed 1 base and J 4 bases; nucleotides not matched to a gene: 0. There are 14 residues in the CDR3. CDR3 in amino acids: CASSIASGRETQYF. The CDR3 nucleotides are TGTGCCAGTAGTATAGCTAGCGGGAGAGAGACCCAGTACTTC.

The chain's CDR3 is CASSLVASRIRSYNEQFF. The CDR3 coding sequence is TGTGCCAGCAGCTTAGTCGCTAGTAGGATCCGCTCCTACAATGAGCAGTTCTTC. The rearrangement links TRBV11-3 to TRBJ2-1; D remains ambiguous. Germline lookup yields CDR1 SGHNT and CDR2 YENEEA. This CDR3 is built from 18 residues. V lost 1 base, J lost 0 bases, and 16 bases lay in between.

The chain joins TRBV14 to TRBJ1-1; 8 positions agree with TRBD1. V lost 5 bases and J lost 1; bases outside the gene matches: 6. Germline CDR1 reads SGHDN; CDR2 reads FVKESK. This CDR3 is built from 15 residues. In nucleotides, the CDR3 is TGTGCCAGCAGCGAATGGACAGGGACGAACACTGAAGCTTTCTTT. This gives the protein CASSEWTGTNTEAFF.

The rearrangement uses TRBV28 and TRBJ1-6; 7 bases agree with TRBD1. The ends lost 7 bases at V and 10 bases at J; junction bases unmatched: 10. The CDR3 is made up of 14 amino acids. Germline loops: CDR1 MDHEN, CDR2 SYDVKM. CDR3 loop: CASTMTGLASPLHF. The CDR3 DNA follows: TGTGCCAGCACTATGACAGGGCTCGCGTCACCCCTCCACTTT.

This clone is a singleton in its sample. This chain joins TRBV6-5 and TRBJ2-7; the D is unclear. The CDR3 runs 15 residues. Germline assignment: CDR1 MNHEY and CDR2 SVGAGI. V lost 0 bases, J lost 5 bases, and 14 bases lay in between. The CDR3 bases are TGTGCCAGCAGTTACTCGTCCGGAATTGGAGACGAGCAGTACTTC. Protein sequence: CASSYSSGIGDEQYF.

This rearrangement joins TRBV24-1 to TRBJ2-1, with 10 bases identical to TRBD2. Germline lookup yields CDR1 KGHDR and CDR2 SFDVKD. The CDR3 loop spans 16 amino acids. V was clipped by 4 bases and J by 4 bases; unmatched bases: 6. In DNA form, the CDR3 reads TGTGCCACCAGTGAACGGGGACTAGCGCCATACAATGAGCAGTTCTTC. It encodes CATSERGLAPYNEQFF.

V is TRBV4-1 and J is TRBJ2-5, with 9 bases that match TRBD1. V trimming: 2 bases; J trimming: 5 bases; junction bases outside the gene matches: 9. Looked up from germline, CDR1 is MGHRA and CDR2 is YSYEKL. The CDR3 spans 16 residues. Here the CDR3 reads CASSQTGTGREETQYF. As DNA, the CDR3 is TGCGCCAGCAGCCAAACGGGGACAGGGCGCGAGGAGACCCAGTACTTC.

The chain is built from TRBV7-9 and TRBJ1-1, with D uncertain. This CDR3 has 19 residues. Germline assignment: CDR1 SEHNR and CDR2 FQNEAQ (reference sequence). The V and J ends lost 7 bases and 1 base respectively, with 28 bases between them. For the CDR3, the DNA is TGTGCCAGCATCACTCTAAGGGAGGGCCCCACATCTTGGAACACTGAAGCTTTCTTT. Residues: CASITLREGPTSWNTEAFF.